Listed here are 28 T cell receptor beta chains from one sample, sequenced in a study of OX40 agonist ivuxolimab in advanced cancers. Sequencing was performed with immunoSEQ multiplex PCR; in TCRdb, only in-frame clones are kept and a portion is missing. The sample has about 80,000 clones; roughly 81% are singletons. The sequences come from CD4+ or CD8+ T cells sorted from blood, collected in a trial of the OX40 agonist ivuxolimab. The receptors here all came from an adult with an advanced solid tumor such as melanoma, head and neck, liver or kidney cancer.

This clone came up a few times. V is TRBV7-9 and J is TRBJ1-1; the D gene is possibly TRBD1 (5 bases). Trimming removed 3 bases from V and 1 base from J, with 18 bases in between. The CDR3 consists of 17 residues. CDR1 and CDR2 from the germline V gene are SEHNR and FQNEAQ (reference sequence). The CDR3 sequence is CASSFSSGVGKNTEAFF. CDR3 in DNA: TGTGCCAGCAGCTTTAGCTCGGGGGTCGGGAAGAACACTGAAGCTTTCTTT.

The V and J genes are TRBV18 and TRBJ1-1; a possible D gene is TRBD1 (5 bases). Between the trimmed V and J ends, which lost 5 bases and 5 bases, there was a span of 21 bases. CDR1 is KGHSH and CDR2 is LQKENI in the germline V gene. The CDR3 loop spans 16 amino acids. CDR3 protein: CASSSTTGGAKTEAFF. CDR3 DNA sequence: TGTGCCAGCTCATCCACTACGGGGGGTGCTAAAACTGAAGCTTTCTTT.

As regards this clone: A much larger clone differs from this one at a single base, so this may be a read error. The rearrangement links TRBV4-1 to TRBJ1-2, with TRBD1 as a possible D gene (6 bases). The germline V gene has CDR1 MGHRA and CDR2 YSYEKL. The CDR3 is 14 residues long. Deletions cut 3 bases from V and 4 bases from J, with 12 bases between. CDR3 coding DNA: TGCGCCAGCAGCCATGCCAGACAGGCCTATGGCTACACCTTC. This gives the protein CASSHARQAYGYTF.

This clone was seen only a few times. This chain uses TRBV5-6 with TRBJ1-5; possibly TRBD1 for D (6 bases). The CDR3 totals 14 residues. Trimming cost V 3 bases and J 11 bases, with 18 bases left between them. Germline V lookup: CDR1 SGHDT, CDR2 YYEEEE. In DNA form, the CDR3 reads TGTGCCAGCAGCTCCCGGACAGTCCCTGTGTCCCAGCATTTT. As protein: CASSSRTVPVSQHF.

The V and J genes are TRBV4-1 and TRBJ2-7; D may be TRBD1 or TRBD2 (5 bases each). CDR1 is MGHRA and CDR2 is YSYEKL in the germline V gene. The V gene lost 4 bases and the J gene lost 0 bases, with 13 bases spanning the gap. The CDR3 is 15 amino acids. The CDR3 coding sequence is TGCGCCAGCAGCCGTGTGGGGCTAGCCTCCTACGAGCAGTACTTC. Translated, it gives CASSRVGLASYEQYF.

V is TRBV18 and J is TRBJ1-4, with TRBD1 matching over 7 bases. The CDR3 totals 16 residues. Trimming at V came to 5 bases and at J to 4 bases, leaving 10 bases not matched to a gene. CDR1 and CDR2 (germline): KGHSH, LQKENI. The CDR3 DNA follows: TGTGCCAGCTCAACCGGCAGACAGGGAAGTAATGAAAAACTGTTTTTT. Translating gives CASSTGRQGSNEKLFF.

The V call is TRBV28, the J call TRBJ2-7; D perhaps matches TRBD1 (6 bases). With 5 bases removed from V and 7 bases from J, the gap between germline ends came to 21 bases. The length of the CDR3 is 15 residues. From germline, CDR1 is MDHEN and CDR2 SYDVKM. The CDR3 DNA reads as TGTGCCAGCAGTCTCCCAGGGACAAACCTTTTAGAGCAGTACTTC. The encoded protein is CASSLPGTNLLEQYF.

The CDR3 loop reads CASSYRQGGGYTF. The CDR3 DNA sequence: TGTGCCAGCAGTTACCGGCAGGGTGGTGGCTACACCTTC. V usage is TRBV6-5 and J usage is TRBJ1-2; the D gene is possibly TRBD1 (5 bases). Trimming cost V 2 bases and J 7 bases, with 11 bases left between them. Germline assignment: CDR1 MNHEY and CDR2 SVGAGI. The CDR3 runs 13 residues.

The V gene is TRBV4-3, the J gene TRBJ1-5; the match to TRBD1 covers 8 bases. This CDR3 is built from 16 residues. Germline loops: CDR1 LGHNA, CDR2 YSLEER. V shed 5 bases, J shed 0 bases, and the junction held 6 bases outside the gene matches. The CDR3 protein is CASSSTGGASNQPQHF. The CDR3 coding sequence is TGCGCCAGCAGCTCAACAGGGGGGGCTAGCAATCAGCCCCAGCATTTT.

J is TRBJ1-1 and V is TRBV7-2; perhaps TRBD1 as D (5 bases). The CDR3 has 13 residues. The germline CDR1 and CDR2 sequences are SGHTA and FQGNSA. V lost 7 bases and J lost 4, with 13 bases in between. The CDR3 protein is CASTQVGGTEAFF. The DNA for the CDR3 is TGTGCCAGCACCCAGGTCGGGGGCACTGAAGCTTTCTTT.

The V call is TRBV6-5, the J call TRBJ1-1; D call uncertain. The CDR3 covers 13 residues. Germline CDR1 MNHEY, CDR2 SVGAGI. Trimming cost V 5 bases and J 8 bases, with 15 bases left between them. This CDR3 reads CASSIPGSLEAFF. The CDR3 nucleotides read TGTGCCAGCAGTATTCCTGGGTCTTTGGAAGCTTTCTTT.

The rearrangement joins TRBV9 to TRBJ2-7; 7 bases are a match to TRBD1. Germline V lookup: CDR1 SGDLS, CDR2 YYNGEE. The CDR3 is 14 residues long. J lost 4 bases, V lost 2 bases, and 6 bases had no gene match. Written as DNA, the CDR3 is TGTGCCAGCAGCGTTGGACAGGTTAGATACGAGCAGTACTTC. This encodes CASSVGQVRYEQYF.

The chain recombines TRBV10-3 with TRBJ2-7, with 10 bases that match TRBD2. Trimming took 6 bases from V and 0 from J; bases not matched to a gene: 5. Germline V gene lookup returns CDR1 ENHRY and CDR2 SYGVKD. This CDR3 has 15 amino acids. CDR3 amino acids: CAIRRTSGSSYEQYF. The CDR3 DNA reads as TGTGCCATCAGGCGGACTAGCGGAAGCTCCTACGAGCAGTACTTC.

V and J are TRBV2 and TRBJ1-1; no clear D gene. The CDR3 is 12 residues long. V lost 8 bases and J lost 1, with 8 bases in between. Germline V lookup: CDR1 SNHLY, CDR2 FYNNEI. The CDR3 DNA is TGTGCCAGCGTCGAGAAGAACACTGAAGCTTTCTTT. Translation: CASVEKNTEAFF.

The chain is built from TRBV21-1 and TRBJ2-5; whether TRBD1, the table's D call, matches the DNA was not checked. TRBV21-1 counts as a pseudogene. CDR3 length: 18 amino acids. CDR3 loop: CASSTLRGPGDGDETQYF. Here the CDR3 DNA reads TGTGCCAGCAGCACTCTAAGGGGGCCGGGGGACGGGGATGAGACCCAGTACTTC.

This clone has a single count. The V gene is TRBV9, the J gene TRBJ2-1, with D possibly being TRBD1 (5 bases). Germline V gene lookup returns CDR1 SGDLS and CDR2 YYNGEE. Trimming pared 6 bases from V and 5 bases from J, leaving 18 bases between. The CDR3 extends over 15 amino acids. CDR3 sequence reads: CASTLGAGPDNEQFF. The CDR3 DNA sequence: TGTGCCAGCACCCTTGGGGCAGGGCCCGACAATGAGCAGTTCTTC.

This chain connects TRBV11-2 to TRBJ2-5, with a weak D call TRBD1 (5 bases). Per germline, CDR1 SGHAT and CDR2 FQNNGV. V lost 5 bases, J lost 4 bases, and 14 bases lay in between. The CDR3 contains 14 residues. The DNA of the CDR3 is TGTGCCAGCAGCCAGAGAAGGGGCGCAGAGACCCAGTACTTC. Protein: CASSQRRGAETQYF.

The chain couples TRBV7-2 to TRBJ2-7; D not certain. Germline loops: CDR1 SGHTA, CDR2 FQGNSA. This CDR3 comprises 14 residues. V lost 2 bases to trimming and J lost 0 bases, with 8 bases between them. The CDR3 reads CASSLQVVSYEQYF. In nucleotides, the CDR3 is TGTGCCAGCAGCTTACAGGTAGTCTCCTACGAGCAGTACTTC. Supplemented by reference TRBV7-2 and TRBJ2-7, the full variable domain reads GAGVSQSPSNKVTEKGKDVELRCDPISGHTALYWYRQSLGQGLEFLIYFQGNSAPDKSGLPSDRFSAERTGGSVSTLTIQRTQQEDSAVYLCASSLQVVSYEQYFGPGTRLTVT.

J is TRBJ2-2 and V is TRBV19; 7 positions agree with TRBD2. Germline V lookup: CDR1 LNHDA, CDR2 SQIVND (reference sequence). CDR3 length equals 15 residues. J lost 6 bases, V lost 2 bases, and 6 bases had no gene match. The DNA for the CDR3 is TGTGCCAGTAGTATATCGGGACTAATAGCCGGGGAGCTGTTTTTT. The encoded protein is CASSISGLIAGELFF.

The chain uses TRBV30 and TRBJ1-5; D call uncertain. CDR1 GTSNPN and CDR2 SVGIG come from the germline V gene (reference sequence). V was cut by 2 bases and J by 3 bases, with 8 bases left in between. The CDR3 has 13 residues. CDR3 DNA: TGTGCCTGGAGTCGGCAGGACAATCAGCCCCAGCATTTT. Its translation is CAWSRQDNQPQHF.

The chain joins TRBV5-1 to TRBJ1-1; D gene uncertain. Germline V gene lookup returns CDR1 SGHRS and CDR2 YFSETQ. V gave up 3 bases and J gave up 1 base, with 16 bases separating them. The CDR3 is made up of 16 amino acids. CDR3 coding DNA: TGCGCCAGCAGCTCCGCTTACAACTACCGGAACACTGAAGCTTTCTTT. Translating gives CASSSAYNYRNTEAFF.

The rearrangement links TRBV6-6 to TRBJ1-2; D gene uncertain. V lost 3 bases to trimming and J lost 1 base, with 6 bases between them. Germline values: CDR1 MNHNY, CDR2 SVGAGI (reference sequence). The CDR3 contains 13 residues. As DNA, the CDR3 is TGTGCCAGCAGTTATAACAGTAACTATGGCTACACCTTC. Translated: CASSYNSNYGYTF.

J is TRBJ2-2 and V is TRBV10-2; possibly TRBD2 for D (6 bases). The CDR3 runs 17 residues. The germline V and J ends were trimmed by 0 bases and 4 bases, with 15 bases remaining between them. Germline-derived CDR1 and CDR2 are WSHSY and SAAADI. The CDR3 region is CASSESVGLARTGELFF. The CDR3 nucleotides read TGCGCCAGCAGTGAGTCGGTTGGCCTAGCGCGCACCGGGGAGCTGTTTTTT.

J is TRBJ2-5 and V is TRBV19; 10 bases agree with TRBD1. The germline CDR1 and CDR2 sequences are LNHDA and SQIVND (reference sequence). V shed 6 bases and J 4 bases; nucleotides not matched to a gene: 11. The CDR3 has 16 amino acids. CDR3 loop: CASSPQRDRGSETQYF. The DNA of the CDR3 is TGTGCCAGTAGCCCTCAGAGGGACAGGGGATCAGAGACCCAGTACTTC.

This clone has a handful of counts. CDR3 nucleotide sequence: TGTGCTAGTGGTTTTACCTGGACAGGGGGCAAGAATGAGCAGTTCTTC. It codes for CASGFTWTGGKNEQFF. This sequence joins TRBV12-5 and TRBJ2-1; 11 bases line up with TRBD1. This CDR3 is built from 16 residues. Per germline, CDR1 LGHNT and CDR2 FRNRAP. V was clipped by 3 bases and J by 7 bases; unmatched bases: 8.

This chain uses TRBV15 with TRBJ2-3; D not certain. Germline V gene data show CDR1 as LNHNV and CDR2 as YYDKDF (reference sequence). CDR3 length: 14 residues. Trimming cost V 4 bases and J 6 bases, with 14 bases left between them. The CDR3 sequence is CATSKDQQADTQYF. The DNA for the CDR3 is TGTGCCACCAGCAAGGACCAGCAGGCGGATACGCAGTATTTT.

The rearrangement joins TRBV7-9 to TRBJ2-1; D is unresolved. Trimming pared 6 bases from V and 6 bases from J, leaving 6 bases between. CDR3 length equals 11 residues. The germline V gene encodes CDR1 SEHNR and CDR2 FQNEAQ (reference sequence). CDR3 protein: CASRGGNEQFF. The CDR3, as DNA: TGTGCCAGCAGGGGCGGCAATGAGCAGTTCTTC.

J is TRBJ2-7 and V is TRBV7-8; 7 bases are shared with TRBD2. V shed 1 base, J shed 0 bases, and the junction held 3 bases outside the gene matches. The CDR3 runs to 15 residues. The germline V gene encodes CDR1 SGHVS and CDR2 FQNEAQ. The CDR3 region is CASSLGGRASYEQYF. The CDR3 nucleotides are TGTGCCAGCAGCTTAGGCGGGAGAGCCTCCTACGAGCAGTACTTC.